This T cell receptor beta chain is drawn from a study of T cell changes during pregnancy in multiple sclerosis (dated by TCRdb to the late 2010s). For the wider study: Changes in the T cell repertoire over the course of pregnancy were examined in this study in women with multiple sclerosis.

Libraries were built with the immunoSEQ multiplex PCR assay. TCRdb took over this immuneACCESS table, retaining in-frame rearrangements with V and J assigned. Such tables are incomplete; in checked studies, under half of the missing clones stem from an unresolved V gene, and the remainder is unexplained. Across this sample there are just over 40,000 clones, with roughly 88% seen only once. The top ten constitute more than 4.5% of the sample. V drops 0 bases and J drops 0 bases, leaving 15 bases in between. CDR1 and CDR2 (LGHNA, YSLEER) derive from the germline V gene. From cysteine to phenylalanine, the CDR3 is 18 amino acids long. Left in the record is the CDR3 DNA by itself, 54 bases read in frame from the first base. In the case of this clone: What antigen it recognizes has not been identified. Base qualities are not recorded, but no much larger clone differs from it by a single base.

The sequence came from a female donor in good health, enrolled as a control in a pregnancy study. The chain is made from TRBV4-3 and TRBJ1-3; no D gene can be assigned with confidence. Sequenced here: peripheral blood, sampled in the first trimester of pregnancy. The nucleotide sequence is TGCGCCAGCAGCCAAGAGGCGGGGTGGGAAGTCTCTGGAAACACCATATATTTT. This codes for CASSQEAGWEVSGNTIYF.